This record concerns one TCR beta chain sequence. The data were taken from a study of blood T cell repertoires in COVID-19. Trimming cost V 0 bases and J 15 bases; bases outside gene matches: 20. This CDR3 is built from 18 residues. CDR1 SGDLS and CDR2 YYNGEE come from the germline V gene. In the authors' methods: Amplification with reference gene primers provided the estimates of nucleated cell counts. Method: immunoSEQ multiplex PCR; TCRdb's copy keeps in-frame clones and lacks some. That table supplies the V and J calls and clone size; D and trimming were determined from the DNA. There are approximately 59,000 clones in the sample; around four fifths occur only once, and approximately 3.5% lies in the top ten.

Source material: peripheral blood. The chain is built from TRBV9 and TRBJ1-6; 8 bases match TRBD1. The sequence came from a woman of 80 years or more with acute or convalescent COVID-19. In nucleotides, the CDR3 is TGTGCCAGCAGCGTAGACCCGGGAGACAGGGGACCGCTTAGGGACCTCCACTTT. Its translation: CASSVDPGDRGPLRDLHF.